This TCR beta chain was recorded in a study of T cells in Graves' hyperthyroidism and ophthalmopathy. Study findings and constraints: Expanded thyroid clonotypes (above 0.001) were mostly also found in blood.

CDR3 length equals 13 residues. The V segment lost 3 bases and the J segment 8 bases; nucleotides outside the gene matches: 4. RNA transcripts gave rise to amplified TCR beta CDR3 regions. First-round RT-PCR with HTBI primers amplified the TCR CDR3 region. TCRdb reprocessed the multiplex PCR reads with MiXCR, giving one entry per CDR3 protein. The repertoire includes around 520,000 distinct CDR3 sequences, around 15% of them detected once, and approximately 15% sits in the top ten. This clonotype came up many times. Its antigen is undetermined. Sequences were obtained from blood. This receptor was obtained from a woman in her thirties or forties with Graves' hyperthyroidism. The chain links TRBV12-3 or TRBV12-4 to TRBJ1-2, with 9 bases aligning to TRBD1. CDR3 DNA sequence: TGTGCCAGCAGTTTCGGGACAGGGAACGGCTACACCTTC. Amino acid sequence: CASSFGTGNGYTF.